Reported below is one T cell receptor beta chain. Its antigen is unidentified. The entry originates in a study of cytomegalovirus exposure and HLA in healthy donors. TCRdb keeps only in-frame clones here, not all; method: immunoSEQ multiplex PCR. The profile shows 150,000 to 200,000 clones, more than 75% of them singletons. Notes on the study in general: Rare TCR sequences dominated, though some public TCRs recurred in many donors. Published work reported that the classifier diagnosed cytomegalovirus status with high specificity and sensitivity. Altogether, 150 to 200 TCR beta chains were recorded as cytomegalovirus-associated.

With V trimmed by 1 base and J by 5 bases, 10 bases remained unmatched. CDR3 size: 18 residues. The germline CDR1 and CDR2 sequences are SGHRS and YFSETQ. The sample was PBMCs. V and J are TRBV5-1 and TRBJ2-5, with TRBD2 matching over 14 bases. This sequence originates from a woman in her late teens or twenties in good health and CMV-seronegative. CDR3 sequence reads: CASSLTGTSGSGQETQYF. The CDR3 DNA reads as TGCGCCAGCAGCTTGACCGGGACTAGCGGGAGTGGGCAGGAGACCCAGTACTTC.